The 27 T cell receptor beta chains below come from one sample, sequenced in a study of blood T cell repertoires in COVID-19. The assay was immunoSEQ multiplex PCR, and TCRdb's table has in-frame clones only and misses some. The repertoire holds about 250,000 clones, with about 88% as singletons. The sequencing input was PBMCs or T cells enriched from blood (not recorded which). These receptors all come from a woman aged 50 to 60 who had recovered from COVID-19.

The chain combines TRBV30 with TRBJ1-2; 8 bases agree with TRBD1. J gave up 8 bases and V 2 bases, and 4 bases lay outside the gene matches. Germline V gene lookup returns CDR1 GTSNPN and CDR2 SVGIG (reference sequence). The CDR3 length is 12 residues. CDR3: CAWSPSGGGYTF. CDR3 nucleotide sequence: TGTGCCTGGAGTCCATCAGGGGGCGGCTACACCTTC.

The chain employs TRBV5-4 and TRBJ2-3; a possible D gene is TRBD1 (5 bases). V was pared by 4 bases and J by 0 bases, with 9 bases between. The CDR3 totals 14 residues. In germline, CDR1 is SGHNT, CDR2 YYREEE (reference sequence). This CDR3 reads CASSPTASTDTQYF. DNA of the CDR3: TGTGCCAGCAGCCCGACAGCTAGCACAGATACGCAGTATTTT. The full variable domain, rest sourced from reference TRBV5-4 and TRBJ2-3, is ETGVTQSPTHLIKTRGQQVTLRCSSQSGHNTVSWYQQALGQGPQFIFQYYREEENGRGNFPPRFSGLQFPNYSSELNVNALELDDSALYLCASSPTASTDTQYFGPGTRLTVL.

J is TRBJ1-5 and V is TRBV7-2; 7 nucleotides line up with TRBD1. The V segment lost 2 bases and the J segment 6 bases; nucleotides outside the gene matches: 4. Per the germline V gene, CDR1 is SGHTA and CDR2 is FQGNSA. The CDR3 sequence is 14 residues long. The CDR3 spells CASSLTGASQPQHF. As DNA, the CDR3 is TGTGCCAGCAGCTTAACAGGGGCAAGTCAGCCCCAGCATTTT.

This clone turned up a few times. This chain links TRBV7-3 with TRBJ2-3; the match to TRBD2 covers 7 bases. V shed 5 bases and J 4 bases; nucleotides not matched to a gene: 18. The CDR3 length is 18 residues. Per germline, CDR1 SGHTA and CDR2 FQGTGA. CDR3 bases: TGTGCCAGCAGCAAAAGGGCAGCGGGCGGGAGCACCTCAGATACGCAGTATTTT. It yields the protein CASSKRAAGGSTSDTQYF. Variable domain in full (rest from reference TRBV7-3 and TRBJ2-3): GAGVSQTPSNKVTEKGKYVELRCDPISGHTALYWYRQSLGQGPEFLIYFQGTGAADDSGLPNDRFFAVRPEGSVSTLKIQRTERGDSAVYLCASSKRAAGGSTSDTQYFGPGTRLTVL.

CDR3 residues: CASSFQGATGNTIYF. CDR3 bases: TGTGCCAGCAGCTTTCAGGGGGCAACGGGAAACACCATATATTTT. V is TRBV7-2 and J is TRBJ1-3; 8 positions agree with TRBD1. Germline V gives CDR1 SGHTA, CDR2 FQGNSA. The CDR3 is made up of 15 amino acids. Losses at the gene ends were 3 bases for V and 4 bases for J; bases not matched to a gene: 5.

The rearrangement links TRBV18 to TRBJ2-3; TRBD1 agrees at 9 bases. This CDR3 comprises 15 residues. Germline CDR1 KGHSH, CDR2 LQKENI. J gave up 1 base and V 4 bases, and 3 bases lay outside the gene matches. CDR3 DNA sequence: TGTGCCAGCTCACTACAGGGGGCCGGCACAGATACGCAGTATTTT. Its translation is CASSLQGAGTDTQYF.

The V call is TRBV27, the J call TRBJ1-1; 7 bases line up with TRBD1. CDR3 length: 17 amino acids. V lost 2 bases to trimming and J lost 0 bases; unmatched junction nucleotides: 9. Per germline, CDR1 MNHEY and CDR2 SMNVEV (reference sequence). The CDR3 DNA reads TGTGCCAGCAGTTTAGCAGGGGGGATTTTCGTGAACACTGAAGCTTTCTTT. Encoded protein: CASSLAGGIFVNTEAFF.

V and J are TRBV25-1 and TRBJ2-1, with 8 bases lining up with TRBD1. CDR3 length equals 13 residues. After removal of 4 bases from V and 4 bases from J, the junction contained 0 bases not matched to a gene. Germline CDR1 MGHDK, CDR2 SYGVNS. CDR3 bases: TGTGCCAGCAGTGGACAGGGGTACAATGAGCAGTTCTTC. It encodes CASSGQGYNEQFF. Looking up the rest from reference TRBV25-1 and TRBJ2-1 gives the full variable domain: EADIYQTPRYLVIGTGKKITLECSQTMGHDKMYWYQQDPGMELHLIHYSYGVNSTEKGDLSSESTVSRIRTEHFPLTLESARPSHTSQYLCASSGQGYNEQFFGPGTRLTVL.

The rearrangement links TRBV7-3 to TRBJ2-3; 10 positions agree with TRBD1. The CDR3 is made up of 16 amino acids. Germline V lookup: CDR1 SGHTA, CDR2 FQGTGA. Unmatched junction bases numbered 7, after V lost 4 bases and J lost 3 bases. CDR3 protein: CASSSRTGGKTDTQYF. In nucleotides, the CDR3 is TGTGCCAGCAGCTCCCGGACAGGGGGAAAGACAGATACGCAGTATTTT.

The genes are TRBV28 and TRBJ1-1, with D perhaps TRBD1 (5 bases). The length of the CDR3 is 15 residues. The germline V gene encodes CDR1 MDHEN and CDR2 SYDVKM. V lost 6 bases to trimming and J lost 1 base, with 15 bases between them. The CDR3 loop reads CASRRNRGPNTEAFF. DNA for the CDR3: TGTGCCAGCAGAAGAAATAGGGGCCCGAACACTGAAGCTTTCTTT. Looking up the rest from reference TRBV28 and TRBJ1-1 gives the full variable domain: DVKVTQSSRYLVKRTGEKVFLECVQDMDHENMFWYRQDPGLGLRLIYFSYDVKMKEKGDIPEGYSVSREKKERFSLILESASTNQTSMYLCASRRNRGPNTEAFFGQGTRLTVV.

This clone was detected only once. The V and J genes are TRBV19 and TRBJ2-1, with TRBD2 matching over 8 bases. The CDR3 length is 15 residues. CDR1 and CDR2 (germline): LNHDA, SQIVND (reference sequence). V trimming: 4 bases; J trimming: 9 bases; junction bases outside the gene matches: 11. CDR3 protein: CASSNPGREGLEQFF. CDR3 nucleotide sequence: TGTGCCAGTAGTAATCCCGGGAGGGAGGGCCTTGAGCAGTTCTTC.

This clone was seen a single time. The chain couples TRBV30 to TRBJ1-1; no clear D gene. Trimming cost V 4 bases and J 4 bases, with 13 bases left between them. Looked up from germline, CDR1 is GTSNPN and CDR2 is SVGIG (reference sequence). The CDR3 extends over 13 amino acids. CDR3 in amino acids: CAWIPKGGTEAFF. The CDR3 DNA follows: TGTGCCTGGATCCCAAAGGGAGGCACTGAAGCTTTCTTT. The variable domain in full, with the rest retrieved from reference TRBV30 and TRBJ1-1, is SQTIHQWPATLVQPVGSPLSLECTVEGTSNPNLYWYRQAAGRGLQLLFYSVGIGQISSEVPQNLSASRPQDRQFILSSKKLLLSDSGFYLCAWIPKGGTEAFFGQGTRLTVV.

About this clone: Distinct nucleotide sequences in the sample also encode this CDR3. The chain has TRBV30 and TRBJ1-1; 9 positions agree with TRBD1. V trimming: 0 bases; J trimming: 5 bases; junction bases outside the gene matches: 1. CDR3 length equals 13 residues. The germline V gene has CDR1 GTSNPN and CDR2 SVGIG (reference sequence). As DNA, the CDR3 is TGTGCCTGGAGTGTACAGGGGGCGACTGAAGCTTTCTTT. Its translation: CAWSVQGATEAFF.

V gene TRBV7-9 combines with J gene TRBJ2-2, with D tentatively TRBD1 (6 bases). There are 16 residues in the CDR3. The germline CDR1 and CDR2 sequences are SEHNR and FQNEAQ (reference sequence). V dropped 0 bases and J dropped 0 bases, with 8 bases sitting between them. The CDR3 coding sequence is TGTGCCAGCAGCTTAGCGACAGGACCGAACACCGGGGAGCTGTTTTTT. This encodes CASSLATGPNTGELFF. The full variable domain, in which reference TRBV7-9 and TRBJ2-2 provide the parts outside the CDR3, is DTGVSQNPRHKITKRGQNVTFRCDPISEHNRLYWYRQTLGQGPEFLTYFQNEAQLEKSRLLSDRFSAERPKGSFSTLEIQRTEQGDSAMYLCASSLATGPNTGELFFGEGSRLTVL.

The V call is TRBV6-5, the J call TRBJ2-7, with 7 bases identical to TRBD1. Trimming took 2 bases from V and 4 from J; bases not matched to a gene: 2. The CDR3 has 13 amino acids. The V gene's germline CDR1 is MNHEY and CDR2 SVGAGI. This CDR3 reads CASSYGTEYEQYF. For the CDR3, the DNA is TGTGCCAGCAGTTACGGGACAGAGTACGAGCAGTACTTC.

The genes are TRBV5-6 and TRBJ2-3, with 13 bases aligning to TRBD2. This CDR3 spans 17 amino acids. V lost 4 bases and J lost 4; bases outside the gene matches: 9. Germline assignment: CDR1 SGHDT and CDR2 YYEEEE. This CDR3 reads CASSARRTSGSSDTQYF. Written as DNA, the CDR3 is TGTGCCAGCAGCGCGCGGAGGACTAGCGGGAGTTCAGATACGCAGTATTTT.

The chain employs TRBV7-2 and TRBJ2-7; 15 nucleotides line up with TRBD2. V lost 3 bases, J lost 11 bases, and 5 bases stayed unmatched. Germline V gene lookup returns CDR1 SGHTA and CDR2 FQGNSA. The CDR3 runs 14 residues. The CDR3 region is CASSFGLAGGSEYF. The CDR3 nucleotides are TGTGCCAGCAGCTTTGGACTAGCGGGAGGGTCGGAGTACTTC.

This clone was observed a few times. The chain carries TRBV27 and TRBJ2-1; 8 bases fit TRBD1. V trimming: 11 bases; J trimming: 8 bases; junction bases outside the gene matches: 11. Germline V gives CDR1 MNHEY, CDR2 SMNVEV (reference sequence). The CDR3 runs to 13 residues. In DNA, the CDR3 is TGTGCCGCGAGGGGCAGGGGGCGAGATGAGCAGTTCTTC. Amino acids: CAARGRGRDEQFF.

This clone is a singleton in its sample. This chain connects TRBV3-1 (or the pseudogene TRBV3-2) to TRBJ2-4; 10 bases are shared with TRBD1. The CDR3 length is 15 residues. CDR1 and CDR2 (germline): LGHDT, YNNKEL (reference sequence). V shed 3 bases and J 6 bases; nucleotides not matched to a gene: 5. The CDR3 nucleotides read TGTGCCAGCAGCCAGGGACAGGGGACGGGAAACATTCAGTACTTC. It codes for CASSQGQGTGNIQYF.

CDR3 nucleotides: TGTGCCAGCATCGACAGGACGGCCTACGAGCAGTACTTC. Translated: CASIDRTAYEQYF. This chain links TRBV28 with TRBJ2-7; possible D gene TRBD1, 6 bases. Trimming stripped 7 bases from V and 2 bases from J, with 12 bases between. The CDR3 consists of 13 residues. The germline V gene encodes CDR1 MDHEN and CDR2 SYDVKM.

This chain connects TRBV21-1 to TRBJ2-6; the table's D call TRBD1 went unverified against the DNA. TRBV21-1 is a listed pseudogene. The CDR3 has 17 residues. CDR3 in DNA: TGTGCCAGCAGCCCAGGGACACGGGGATCTGGGGCCAACGTCCTGACTTTC. Translation: CASSPGTRGSGANVLTF.

This chain connects TRBV11-2 to TRBJ2-1; D ambiguous. This CDR3 comprises 12 residues. The V end was cut by 7 bases, the J end by 6 bases, with 10 bases between. CDR1 and CDR2 (germline): SGHAT, FQNNGV. The CDR3 region is CASTPFGNEQFF. CDR3 in DNA: TGTGCCAGCACCCCGTTCGGCAATGAGCAGTTCTTC.

The chain couples TRBV14 to TRBJ2-7; 9 bases fit TRBD1. Germline values: CDR1 SGHDN, CDR2 FVKESK. V lost 4 bases to trimming and J lost 0 bases; unmatched junction nucleotides: 4. The CDR3 covers 15 residues. CDR3 DNA: TGTGCCAGCAGCCCCGCGACAGGGGGCTCCTACGAGCAGTACTTC. Translated: CASSPATGGSYEQYF.

This chain joins TRBV28 and TRBJ2-7; 9 nucleotides agree with TRBD2. Germline CDR1 is MDHEN and CDR2 is SYDVKM. The CDR3 has 15 residues. Trimming took 3 bases from V and 2 from J; bases not matched to a gene: 5. This CDR3 reads CASSFLAGVTYEQYF. DNA for the CDR3: TGTGCCAGCAGTTTTTTAGCGGGAGTAACCTACGAGCAGTACTTC.

This clone was recorded once. The chain couples TRBV14 to TRBJ2-1; 8 bases align to TRBD2. The CDR3 has 16 residues. J lost 1 base, V lost 6 bases, and 8 bases had no gene match. CDR1 SGHDN and CDR2 FVKESK come from the germline V gene. The CDR3 is CASSRLTGGSYNEQFF. Written as DNA, the CDR3 is TGTGCCAGCAGTCGCCTGACGGGAGGGTCCTACAATGAGCAGTTCTTC. The full variable domain, completed using reference TRBV14 and TRBJ2-1, is EAGVTQFPSHSVIEKGQTVTLRCDPISGHDNLYWYRRVMGKEIKFLLHFVKESKQDESGMPNNRFLAERTGGTYSTLKVQPAELEDSGVYFCASSRLTGGSYNEQFFGPGTRLTVL.

This chain uses TRBV18 with TRBJ2-6; possible D gene TRBD2, 6 bases. There are 17 residues in the CDR3. Germline V lookup: CDR1 KGHSH, CDR2 LQKENI. Trimming shortened V by 5 bases and J by 0 bases, and 14 bases separated the two germline ends. The CDR3 region is CASSAGGPRSGANVLTF. The CDR3 nucleotides are TGTGCCAGCTCAGCCGGGGGTCCCCGCTCTGGGGCCAACGTCCTGACTTTC. Filled out from reference TRBV18 and TRBJ2-6, the complete variable domain reads NAGVMQNPRHLVRRRGQEARLRCSPMKGHSHVYWYRQLPEEGLKFMVYLQKENIIDESGMPKERFSAEFPKEGPSILRIQQVVRGDSAAYFCASSAGGPRSGANVLTFGAGSRLTVL.

V usage is TRBV28 and J usage is TRBJ2-7; the match to TRBD1 covers 8 bases. CDR1 and CDR2 from the germline V gene are MDHEN and SYDVKM. This CDR3 has 14 amino acids. Trimming took 3 bases from V and 5 from J; bases not matched to a gene: 6. As DNA, the CDR3 is TGTGCCAGCAGTTTGTACAGGGGGGCCAACGAGCAGTACTTC. This codes for CASSLYRGANEQYF.